This entry features one T cell receptor (beta chain) sequence. The CDR3 has 15 residues. The germline CDR1 and CDR2 sequences are SGHRS and YFSETQ. The V gene end was trimmed by 4 bases and the J gene end by 1 base; junction bases not matched to a gene: 7. The sample comes from a study of control samples from healthy donors and cancer patients. Profiled with immunoSEQ multiplex PCR; TCRdb holds only in-frame clones, not every one. The data contain about 180,000 clones, about 90% of them seen just once; the ten biggest clones take up 2% to 2.5%. The specimen was blood. This sequence was found in a woman aged 40 to 50 in good health. The chain uses TRBV5-1 and TRBJ1-1; 7 bases map to TRBD1. The CDR3 region has the DNA TGCGCCAGCAGCCGCGGACAGGCAACGAACACTGAAGCTTTCTTT. Translating gives CASSRGQATNTEAFF.